Below are 30 T cell receptor beta chains sequenced from a single sample in a study of T cell responses to AZD1222 COVID-19 vaccine. Libraries were prepared by immunoSEQ multiplex PCR; TCRdb keeps only in-frame clonotypes and omits some of them. The sample gives 65,000 to 70,000 clones, 85% to 90% of which show up once; roughly 8% is in the top ten. The sequencing used peripheral blood, collected on day 0 of AZD1222 vaccination. These receptors came from an adult in good health.

The V call is TRBV6-5, the J call TRBJ2-5, with D possibly called TRBD1 or TRBD2 (6 bases each). Deletions cut 6 bases from V and 4 bases from J, with 15 bases between. CDR1 is MNHEY and CDR2 is SVGAGI in the germline V gene. This CDR3 region has 14 residues. DNA for the CDR3: TGTGCCAGCAGGCGGGACATGGTTCCAGAGACCCAGTACTTC. Protein product: CASRRDMVPETQYF.

The rearrangement uses TRBV30 and TRBJ2-1; 8 nucleotides match TRBD2. Trimming at V came to 0 bases and at J to 7 bases, leaving 8 bases not matched to a gene. Germline V lookup: CDR1 GTSNPN, CDR2 SVGIG (reference sequence). The CDR3 runs 15 residues. CDR3 DNA sequence: TGTGCCTGGAGTGTGGGAGCGGGAGTGGTTAATGAGCAGTTCTTC. It is translated as CAWSVGAGVVNEQFF.

V and J are TRBV19 and TRBJ2-7, with 8 bases that match TRBD2. The V gene's germline CDR1 is LNHDA and CDR2 SQIVND (reference sequence). This CDR3 is built from 15 residues. The trim removed 11 bases at V and 3 bases at J, leaving 15 bases unmatched. The CDR3 region has the DNA TGTGCCTGTTGTATCGCCCCGGGGGGGGGCTACGAGCAGTACTTC. Protein: CACCIAPGGGYEQYF.

The chain joins TRBV3-1 (or the pseudogene TRBV3-2) to TRBJ2-1, with D perhaps matching TRBD1 or TRBD2 (5 bases each). CDR1 and CDR2 (germline): LGHDT, YNNKEL (reference sequence). The CDR3 runs to 13 residues. Trimming pared 2 bases from V and 7 bases from J, leaving 9 bases between. The CDR3 loop is CASSQLRGNEQFF. The CDR3 DNA reads TGTGCCAGCAGCCAATTGAGGGGTAATGAGCAGTTCTTC.

This clone has only one observation. This chain links TRBV19 with TRBJ2-1, with 9 bases identical to TRBD2. The trim removed 11 bases at V and 3 bases at J, leaving 11 bases unmatched. The CDR3 extends over 15 amino acids. The V gene's germline CDR1 is LNHDA and CDR2 SQIVND (reference sequence). Written as DNA, the CDR3 is TGTGCCTCAGACCCTGGAGCGGGAGGCTACAATGAGCAGTTCTTC. Translated, it gives CASDPGAGGYNEQFF.

The chain links TRBV7-9 to TRBJ2-2, with D perhaps matching TRBD2 (6 bases). This CDR3 is 14 amino acids long. Germline V gene lookup returns CDR1 SEHNR and CDR2 FQNEAQ (reference sequence). The V and J ends lost 8 bases and 5 bases respectively, with 15 bases between them. CDR3 coding DNA: TGTGCCAGCCTACCCGGAGGGCGAACCGGGGAGCTGTTTTTT. Its protein product is CASLPGGRTGELFF.

The gene calls are TRBV12-3 or TRBV12-4 and TRBJ2-3; D not certain. The CDR3 totals 13 residues. The V end was cut by 3 bases, the J end by 6 bases, with 10 bases between. In DNA form, the CDR3 reads TGTGCCAGCAGTTTTTCCCCTGTGGATACGCAGTATTTT. Its protein is CASSFSPVDTQYF.

This CDR3 is CASSATGTGDRGYTF. The CDR3 DNA is TGTGCCAGCAGTGCTACCGGGACAGGGGATCGTGGCTACACCTTC. The rearrangement joins TRBV6-4 to TRBJ1-2; 10 bases line up with TRBD1. J lost 7 bases, V lost 4 bases, and 9 bases had no gene match. Germline lookup yields CDR1 MRHNA and CDR2 SNTAGT. The CDR3 runs to 15 residues.

The chain combines TRBV19 with TRBJ1-3; D is unclear. Per germline, CDR1 LNHDA and CDR2 SQIVND (reference sequence). Trimming took off 8 bases at V and 5 bases at J, with 13 bases between the two ends. The CDR3 covers 13 residues. The CDR3 DNA reads TGTGCCAGTCACGAGGACGGGAGAAACACCATATATTTT. Translated, it gives CASHEDGRNTIYF.

The J gene is TRBJ1-6, the V gene TRBV4-1; 9 bases line up with TRBD1. The CDR3 loop spans 21 amino acids. Germline-derived CDR1 and CDR2 are MGHRA and YSYEKL. V was clipped by 3 bases and J by 0 bases; unmatched bases: 15. Here the CDR3 DNA reads TGCGCCAGCAGCCATAATCCCCCGGGACAGGGTCCGAACTCCTATAATTCACCCCTCCACTTT. Translated, it gives CASSHNPPGQGPNSYNSPLHF.

The chain employs TRBV18 and TRBJ1-2; D gene unclear. V was shortened by 4 bases and J by 2 bases, with 8 bases between the two germline ends. CDR3 size: 13 residues. Germline V lookup: CDR1 KGHSH, CDR2 LQKENI. CDR3 sequence (DNA): TGTGCCAGCTCACAGGATTTGAACTATGGCTACACCTTC. Its translation: CASSQDLNYGYTF.

This clone occurred a few times. The chain employs TRBV7-3 and TRBJ2-1; D is ambiguous. V lost 6 bases and J lost 7, with 13 bases in between. The CDR3 contains 13 residues. Germline V gene data show CDR1 as SGHTA and CDR2 as FQGTGA. CDR3 sequence (DNA): TGTGCCAGCAGTCAACTCATCCTAAATGAGCAGTTCTTC. It codes for CASSQLILNEQFF. Filled out from reference TRBV7-3 and TRBJ2-1, the complete variable domain reads GAGVSQTPSNKVTEKGKYVELRCDPISGHTALYWYRQSLGQGPEFLIYFQGTGAADDSGLPNDRFFAVRPEGSVSTLKIQRTERGDSAVYLCASSQLILNEQFFGPGTRLTVL.

This rearrangement joins TRBV5-8 to TRBJ2-1, with 10 nucleotides matching TRBD2. Germline CDR1 SGHTS, CDR2 YDEGEE. J was trimmed by 3 bases and V by 0 bases; bases with no gene match: 0. The CDR3 covers 15 residues. CDR3 sequence (DNA): TGTGCCAGCAGCTTGGGACTAGCGGGCTACAATGAGCAGTTCTTC. Translation gives CASSLGLAGYNEQFF.

This chain links TRBV11-2 with TRBJ2-1; 11 bases align to TRBD2. Germline V gives CDR1 SGHAT, CDR2 FQNNGV. This CDR3 is 15 amino acids long. V shed 5 bases, J shed 4 bases, and the junction held 4 bases outside the gene matches. DNA of the CDR3: TGTGCCAGCAGCACCGGGACTAGCGGATACAATGAGCAGTTCTTC. Protein product: CASSTGTSGYNEQFF.

The chain combines TRBV5-4 with TRBJ1-6; 9 bases line up with TRBD1. V dropped 1 base and J dropped 9; count of bases not matched to a gene: 5. In germline, CDR1 is SGHNT, CDR2 YYREEE (reference sequence). The CDR3 covers 15 residues. The CDR3 reads CASSLFGTGSSPLHF. The CDR3 bases are TGTGCCAGCAGCTTGTTCGGGACAGGGAGTTCACCCCTCCACTTT.

J is TRBJ2-2 and V is TRBV6-5; D possibly corresponds to TRBD1 (6 bases). V was pared by 8 bases and J by 6 bases, with 19 bases between. The CDR3 consists of 15 residues. Germline CDR1 is MNHEY and CDR2 is SVGAGI. The CDR3 spells CASGGSTPWAGELFF. CDR3 nucleotide sequence: TGTGCCAGCGGGGGCAGTACCCCGTGGGCCGGGGAGCTGTTTTTT.

The chain carries TRBV6-2 or TRBV6-3 and TRBJ1-2; TRBD1 agrees at 9 bases. This CDR3 spans 14 amino acids. The V gene end was trimmed by 6 bases and the J gene end by 4 bases; junction bases not matched to a gene: 6. Germline V gene sequence: CDR1 MNHEY, CDR2 SVGEGT. In DNA form, the CDR3 reads TGTGCCAGCAGCCCGGGACAGGGTCCCTATGGCTACACCTTC. Protein: CASSPGQGPYGYTF.

V and J are TRBV9 and TRBJ1-6; D remains ambiguous. Germline values: CDR1 SGDLS, CDR2 YYNGEE. The CDR3 is 16 amino acids. Trimming took off 1 base at V and 9 bases at J, with 17 bases between the two ends. The CDR3 region is CASSVTSDPSGSPLHF. The CDR3 DNA reads TGTGCCAGCAGCGTAACGAGCGACCCTTCCGGTTCACCCCTCCACTTT.

This clone has just one count. This rearrangement joins TRBV5-1 to TRBJ1-6; D is unclear. V lost 5 bases and J 5 bases, leaving 11 bases between the germline ends. The CDR3 has 14 residues. Germline assignment: CDR1 SGHRS and CDR2 YFSETQ. The CDR3 sequence is CASRGGVDNSPLHF. CDR3 sequence (DNA): TGCGCCAGCAGAGGCGGGGTCGATAATTCACCCCTCCACTTT.

CDR3 amino acids: CASSPLPGQGAGANVLTF. CDR3 nucleotide sequence: TGCGCCAGCAGCCCATTACCGGGACAGGGGGCTGGGGCCAACGTCCTGACTTTC. The gene calls are TRBV4-1 and TRBJ2-6, with 11 nucleotides matching TRBD1. Germline lookup yields CDR1 MGHRA and CDR2 YSYEKL. This CDR3 is built from 18 residues. With 4 bases clipped from V and 2 bases from J, the junction kept 7 bases outside the gene matches.

This clone was observed a single time. The rearrangement joins TRBV5-6 to TRBJ1-2; TRBD1 agrees at 7 bases. V shed 1 base and J 5 bases; nucleotides not matched to a gene: 5. CDR1 SGHDT and CDR2 YYEEEE come from the germline V gene. This CDR3 contains 14 residues. The CDR3 sequence is CASSLPGGRYGYTF. As DNA, the CDR3 is TGTGCCAGCAGCTTGCCAGGGGGGCGGTATGGCTACACCTTC.

This rearrangement joins TRBV27 to TRBJ2-7, with 8 nucleotides matching TRBD2. Trimming at V came to 5 bases and at J to 3 bases, leaving 3 bases not matched to a gene. Germline CDR1 is MNHEY and CDR2 is SMNVEV (reference sequence). The CDR3 is made up of 13 amino acids. This CDR3 is CASSLGTSYEQYF. The CDR3 coding sequence is TGTGCCAGCAGTCTAGGGACTAGCTACGAGCAGTACTTC.

The J gene is TRBJ1-2, the V gene TRBV7-9, with 8 bases identical to TRBD1. The germline CDR1 and CDR2 sequences are SEHNR and FQNEAQ (reference sequence). The CDR3 loop spans 14 amino acids. After removal of 5 bases from V and 3 bases from J, the junction contained 5 bases not matched to a gene. The chain's CDR3 is CASSLGQGHYGYTF. CDR3 DNA: TGTGCCAGCAGCCTAGGACAGGGCCACTATGGCTACACCTTC.

The V gene is TRBV30, the J gene TRBJ1-1, with D unresolved. The CDR3 is made up of 13 amino acids. Germline lookup yields CDR1 GTSNPN and CDR2 SVGIG (reference sequence). Trimming left V 0 bases short and J 1 base short, with 6 bases between. DNA of the CDR3: TGTGCCTGGAGTGTGCAGTCGAACACTGAAGCTTTCTTT. Its protein product is CAWSVQSNTEAFF.

The CDR3 coding sequence is TGTGCCAGCAGTGAGGGGACCGGGAACAATGAGCAGTTCTTC. It specifies CASSEGTGNNEQFF. The genes are TRBV6-4 and TRBJ2-1; D may match TRBD1 or TRBD2 (5 bases each). V gave up 3 bases and J gave up 5 bases, with 11 bases separating them. This CDR3 has 14 amino acids. Germline-derived CDR1 and CDR2 are MRHNA and SNTAGT.

The chain is built from TRBV7-2 and TRBJ1-2; D is ambiguous. V gave up 2 bases and J gave up 1 base, with 8 bases separating them. The CDR3 is 14 residues long. Germline CDR1 is SGHTA and CDR2 is FQGNSA. CDR3 coding DNA: TGTGCCAGCAGCTTAAGAAATCGTAACTATGGCTACACCTTC. It is translated as CASSLRNRNYGYTF.

This chain connects TRBV2 to TRBJ1-1; D gene unclear. V lost 6 bases to trimming and J lost 0 bases, with 23 bases between them. The length of the CDR3 is 18 residues. Germline values: CDR1 SNHLY, CDR2 FYNNEI. The CDR3 nucleotides are TGTGCCAGCAGCGTTCCCTCGAGAAATGTCCGCCTGAACACTGAAGCTTTCTTT. This encodes CASSVPSRNVRLNTEAFF. Supplemented by reference TRBV2 and TRBJ1-1, the full variable domain reads EPEVTQTPSHQVTQMGQEVILRCVPISNHLYFYWYRQILGQKVEFLVSFYNNEISEKSEIFDDQFSVERPDGSNFTLKIRSTKLEDSAMYFCASSVPSRNVRLNTEAFFGQGTRLTVV.

The genes are TRBV7-2 and TRBJ2-3, with D perhaps matching TRBD2 (6 bases). The CDR3 extends over 14 amino acids. The germline gives CDR1 SGHTA, CDR2 FQGNSA. Trimming took 6 bases from V and 0 from J, leaving 10 bases between them. The DNA for the CDR3 is TGTGCCAGCAGAATAAGCGGGAGCACAGATACGCAGTATTTT. Amino acids: CASRISGSTDTQYF.

This CDR3 reads CASSQDGLQPQHF. For the CDR3, the DNA is TGTGCCAGCAGCCAAGATGGATTACAGCCCCAGCATTTT. The rearrangement links TRBV3-1 (or the pseudogene TRBV3-2) to TRBJ1-5; no clear D. Germline V gene data show CDR1 as LGHDT and CDR2 as YNNKEL (reference sequence). CDR3 length: 13 amino acids. V was pared by 0 bases and J by 7 bases, with 7 bases between.

The V call is TRBV30, the J call TRBJ2-7; 9 bases map to TRBD1. V lost 5 bases to trimming and J lost 5 bases; unmatched junction nucleotides: 7. The CDR3 is 13 residues long. Germline assignment: CDR1 GTSNPN and CDR2 SVGIG (reference sequence). The CDR3 loop is CAWAGGQGNEQYF. The CDR3 nucleotides are TGTGCCTGGGCTGGGGGACAGGGTAACGAGCAGTACTTC.